This record looks at one T cell receptor (beta chain) sequence and its context. Its antigen is as yet unknown. This entry belongs to a study of T-cell reconstitution after alpha-beta-depleted transplantation in children. General observations from the study: Newly produced T cells mostly accounted for T-cell counts and diversity one year post-transplant. Surviving recipient T cells and thymic progenitors accounted for the high day-60 TCRbeta diversity observed in some patients. At around two months after transplant, the alpha-beta T cells were reportedly derived from several hundred expanded clones that came from non-depleted graft cells.

There are 13 residues in the CDR3. The V gene's germline CDR1 is LNHNV and CDR2 YYDKDF (reference sequence). Trimming cost V 1 base and J 6 bases, with 7 bases left between them. Using unique molecular identifiers, the investigators prepared the TCRbeta library. A single record per CDR3 protein comes from TCRdb applying MiXCR to the PCR reads. The data contain about 580,000 distinct CDR3 sequences, 27% of them seen just once; the ten biggest clones take up under 45%. This material consisted of PBMCs, taken before TCRalphabeta/CD19-depleted stem cell transplant. The sequence came from a boy younger than two with Wiskott-Aldrich syndrome, due to receive a stem cell transplant. The chain is built from TRBV15 and TRBJ2-1, with D hard to call. The CDR3 coding sequence is TGTGCCACCAGCAGAGGACTCTTCAATGAGCAGTTCTTC. Its translation: CATSRGLFNEQFF. The whole variable domain, filled in from reference TRBV15 and TRBJ2-1, reads DAMVIQNPRYQVTQFGKPVTLSCSQTLNHNVMYWYQQKSSQAPKLLFHYYDKDFNNEADTPDNFQSRRPNTSFCFLDIRSPGLGDTAMYLCATSRGLFNEQFFGPGTRLTVL.